Below, 14 T cell receptor beta chains from the same sample are listed, as sequenced in a study of T cells in Graves' hyperthyroidism and ophthalmopathy. Researchers took RNA transcripts and amplified the TCR beta CDR3 regions from them. The study used the HTBI primer set for a first-round RT-PCR of the TCR CDR3. One entry per CDR3 protein, called by TCRdb with MiXCR from the multiplex PCR reads. The data contain fewer than 550,000 distinct CDR3 sequences, around 24% of them seen just once; the ten biggest clones take up approximately 10%. Sequencing input: blood. The receptors shown here come from a woman aged 30 to 39 with Graves' ophthalmopathy.

This clonotype was counted between two and nine times. The chain combines TRBV27 with TRBJ1-2; a possible D gene is TRBD1 (5 bases). CDR1 is MNHEY, CDR2 SMNVEV, per germline (reference sequence). The CDR3 has 14 amino acids. V was cut by 4 bases and J by 6 bases, with 15 bases left in between. The DNA of the CDR3 is TGTGCCAGCAGTTCAGACGGGGCCCCGGATGGCTACACCTTC. Protein: CASSSDGAPDGYTF.

The rearrangement joins TRBV7-8 to TRBJ2-7; D is perhaps TRBD2 (6 bases). Between the trimmed V and J ends, which lost 5 bases and 3 bases, there was a span of 11 bases. Germline values: CDR1 SGHVS, CDR2 FQNEAQ. This CDR3 is 13 amino acids long. This CDR3 is CASSRRGLYEQYF. CDR3 sequence (DNA): TGTGCCAGCAGCCGGAGGGGACTCTACGAGCAGTACTTC.

This clonotype was counted many times. The chain has TRBV6-1 and TRBJ1-5; D not certain. Between the trimmed V and J ends, which lost 3 bases and 7 bases, there was a span of 4 bases. The V gene's germline CDR1 is MNHNS and CDR2 SASEGT. This CDR3 is built from 11 residues. DNA for the CDR3: TGTGCCAGCAGTGAGGCACAGCCCCAGCATTTT. Its protein is CASSEAQPQHF.

This clonotype was counted at least ten times. The chain joins TRBV5-1 to TRBJ2-7, with D perhaps TRBD2 (7 bases). Trimming left V 5 bases short and J 4 bases short, with 16 bases between. The CDR3 is 14 amino acids. Per the germline V gene, CDR1 is SGHRS and CDR2 is YFSETQ. CDR3 bases: TGCGCCAGCAGAGGGGGGGCCCAAGGATACGAGCAGTACTTC. As protein: CASRGGAQGYEQYF. The full variable domain, completed using reference TRBV5-1 and TRBJ2-7, is KAGVTQTPRYLIKTRGQQVTLSCSPISGHRSVSWYQQTPGQGLQFLFEYFSETQRNKGNFPGRFSGRQFSNSRSEMNVSTLELGDSALYLCASRGGAQGYEQYFGPGTRLTVT.

The sample holds one count of this clonotype. This chain links TRBV6-5 with TRBJ2-7, with D perhaps matching TRBD2 (5 bases). The germline CDR1 and CDR2 sequences are MNHEY and SVGAGI. V gave up 1 base and J gave up 3 bases, with 16 bases separating them. This CDR3 is 16 amino acids long. CDR3 sequence reads: CASSYFFGGRVYEQYF. The CDR3 DNA reads TGTGCCAGCAGTTACTTCTTCGGAGGAAGGGTCTACGAGCAGTACTTC.

The chain links TRBV24-1 to TRBJ1-2, with D possibly TRBD1 on 6 matching bases. Germline CDR1 and CDR2: KGHDR and SFDVKD. The CDR3 loop spans 12 amino acids. Trimming cost V 4 bases and J 7 bases, with 9 bases left between them. The CDR3 DNA is TGTGCCACCAGTGACGGGGGCGCTGGCTACACCTTC. It translates to CATSDGGAGYTF.

This clonotype has at least ten counts. This chain joins TRBV24-1 and TRBJ1-2; the match to TRBD1 covers 7 bases. J was trimmed by 8 bases and V by 4 bases; bases with no gene match: 6. The CDR3 sequence is 13 residues long. Germline V CDR1 and CDR2: KGHDR, SFDVKD. The CDR3 is CATSEDRWDGYTF. In DNA, the CDR3 is TGTGCCACCAGTGAGGACAGGTGGGACGGCTACACCTTC.

The sample holds many counts of this clonotype. V gene TRBV28 combines with J gene TRBJ1-5; TRBD1 is a possible D gene (5 bases). Germline V CDR1 and CDR2: MDHEN, SYDVKM. The CDR3 length is 13 residues. Between the trimmed V and J ends, which lost 5 bases and 9 bases, there was a span of 14 bases. The DNA for the CDR3 is TGTGCCAGCAGTCCCCAGGGTTCTTCGCCCCAGCATTTT. The encoded protein is CASSPQGSSPQHF.

The CDR3 DNA sequence: TGCGCCAGCAGCTTGGGCGGACCGACTCAGGAGACCCAGTACTTC. Amino acid sequence: CASSLGGPTQETQYF. V gene TRBV5-1 combines with J gene TRBJ2-5; D is ambiguous. Germline-derived CDR1 and CDR2 are SGHRS and YFSETQ. This CDR3 is 15 amino acids long. Trimming took 0 bases from V and 5 from J, leaving 14 bases between them.

The chain links TRBV11-3 to TRBJ1-2, with 8 positions matching TRBD1. Germline V gene sequence: CDR1 SGHNT, CDR2 YENEEA. The CDR3 is 15 residues long. The J segment lost 6 bases and the V segment lost 1 base, leaving 7 bases of the junction unmatched. The CDR3 nucleotides read TGTGCCAGCAGCTTAGCCGAGGACAGGGAACATGGCTACACCTTC. Translating it yields CASSLAEDREHGYTF.

Comments on this clonotype: This may arise from a read error, as a much more abundant clone is one base away. CDR3 sequence (DNA): TGTGCCAGCAGCCCCCGGGGGACTTCACCCGGGGAGCTGTTTTTT. This sequence encodes CASSPRGTSPGELFF. This rearrangement joins TRBV7-3 to TRBJ2-2; weak D call: TRBD2 (6 bases). V lost 5 bases to trimming and J lost 6 bases, with 16 bases between them. The CDR3 runs 15 residues. Germline V lookup: CDR1 SGHTA, CDR2 FQGTGA.

This clonotype was detected ten times or more. The rearrangement joins TRBV11-2 to TRBJ1-2, with 12 positions matching TRBD1. V was pared by 5 bases and J by 7 bases, with 8 bases of the junction left unmatched. CDR3 length equals 15 residues. Germline loops: CDR1 SGHAT, CDR2 FQNNGV. CDR3 sequence (DNA): TGTGCCAGCAGCGAAGCCGGGACAGGGGGCTTTGGCTACACCTTC. This codes for CASSEAGTGGFGYTF.

The chain has TRBV4-3 and TRBJ2-7, with D maybe TRBD1 (6 bases). V was pared by 0 bases and J by 2 bases, with 20 bases between. CDR3 size: 18 residues. CDR1 is LGHNA and CDR2 is YSLEER in the germline V gene. CDR3 nucleotide sequence: TGCGCCAGCAGCCAAGATAACAGGGCCCGAAGAAGCCCCTACGAGCAGTACTTC. Its protein product is CASSQDNRARRSPYEQYF.

This rearrangement joins TRBV6-1 to TRBJ1-2; 9 bases align to TRBD1. This CDR3 contains 16 residues. CDR1 is MNHNS and CDR2 is SASEGT in the germline V gene. After removal of 5 bases from V and 8 bases from J, the junction contained 15 bases not matched to a gene. The CDR3: CASSSQPGQGRAGYTF. Written as DNA, the CDR3 is TGTGCCAGCAGTAGCCAACCGGGACAGGGTCGAGCCGGCTACACCTTC.